This T cell receptor (beta chain) is from a study of T cell responses to AZD1222 COVID-19 vaccine. Germline lookup yields CDR1 MNHEY and CDR2 SMNVEV (reference sequence). Trimming took 5 bases from V and 7 from J; bases not matched to a gene: 14. The CDR3 is 17 amino acids. Method: immunoSEQ multiplex PCR; TCRdb's copy keeps in-frame clones and lacks some. The sample lists roughly 100,000 clones, 91% occurring once. Source: peripheral blood, taken on day 0 of AZD1222 vaccination. The chain combines TRBV27 with TRBJ1-6; 7 nucleotides line up with TRBD1. The clonotype was recovered from an adult in good health. The CDR3 nucleotides are TGTGCCAGCAGTCCGATCCTGGACAGGAAGGTGAATTCACCCCTCCACTTT. It encodes CASSPILDRKVNSPLHF.